Each of the 8 T cell receptor beta chains below was sequenced from the same sample in a study of T cells in Graves' hyperthyroidism and ophthalmopathy. The source material, RNA transcripts, was used to amplify TCR beta CDR3 regions. HTBI primers were the set used in a first-round RT-PCR of the TCR CDR3. A single record per CDR3 protein comes from TCRdb applying MiXCR to the multiplex PCR reads. The sample holds roughly 400,000 distinct CDR3 sequences, approximately 15% seen once. Sequenced sample: blood. The receptor set was obtained from a woman in her late teens or twenties with Graves' hyperthyroidism that later progressed to Graves' ophthalmopathy.

With regard to this clonotype: A much larger clone differs from this one at a single base, so this may be a read error. The chain employs TRBV28 and TRBJ2-2; TRBD1 aligns across 8 bases. Germline V gene sequence: CDR1 MDHEN, CDR2 SYDVKM. J lost 4 bases, V lost 7 bases, and 8 bases had no gene match. CDR3 length: 15 residues. The CDR3 DNA follows: TGTGCCAGCATCAAGGGACAGGCCCGCACCGGGGAGCTGTTTTTT. Translation gives CASIKGQARTGELFF.

This clonotype turned up a few times. CDR3 sequence: CASSSTALYNEQFF. CDR3 nucleotides: TGCGCCAGCAGTTCGACAGCTTTATACAATGAGCAGTTCTTC. This chain links TRBV10-2 with TRBJ2-1; possible D gene TRBD1, 5 bases. Trimming removed 5 bases at V and 4 bases at J, with 12 bases between. Germline CDR1 reads WSHSY; CDR2 reads SAAADI. The CDR3 is made up of 14 amino acids.

In this sample, this clonotype turned up a few times. The chain uses TRBV6-2 or TRBV6-3 and TRBJ2-1; 7 bases line up with TRBD2. The CDR3 is 11 residues long. The trim removed 5 bases at V and 12 bases at J, leaving 4 bases unmatched. The V gene's germline CDR1 is MNHEY and CDR2 SVGEGT. The CDR3 is CASSGIAGQFF. Written as DNA, the CDR3 is TGTGCCAGCAGTGGAATAGCGGGGCAGTTCTTC.

This clonotype was seen at least ten times. The chain combines TRBV11-2 with TRBJ2-2, with 7 bases that match TRBD1. This CDR3 spans 14 amino acids. Germline loops: CDR1 SGHAT, CDR2 FQNNGV. Unmatched junction bases numbered 6, after V lost 4 bases and J lost 7 bases. In DNA, the CDR3 is TGTGCCAGCAGCTATCGGACAGGCGGCGGGGAGCTGTTTTTT. Translation: CASSYRTGGGELFF.

The chain joins TRBV9 to TRBJ2-2, with D tentatively TRBD1 (5 bases). Germline CDR1 and CDR2: SGDLS and YYNGEE. V was trimmed by 4 bases and J by 0 bases, leaving 10 bases between them. The CDR3 runs to 15 residues. The CDR3 DNA reads as TGTGCCAGCAGCATGACAGCCGCGAACACCGGGGAGCTGTTTTTT. As protein: CASSMTAANTGELFF.

This clonotype was detected ten times or more. The rearrangement joins TRBV2 to TRBJ2-3; possible D gene TRBD1, 5 bases. V lost 1 base and J lost 1, with 12 bases in between. Germline values: CDR1 SNHLY, CDR2 FYNNEI. The CDR3 covers 16 residues. The CDR3 sequence is CASSEGQGWGTDTQYF. The CDR3, as DNA: TGTGCCAGCAGTGAAGGGCAGGGCTGGGGCACAGATACGCAGTATTTT.

This clonotype has at least ten counts. The chain links TRBV5-1 to TRBJ2-1, with 8 bases lining up with TRBD2. The germline V gene has CDR1 SGHRS and CDR2 YFSETQ. The junction had 14 bases not matched to a gene; V was cut back by 3 bases and J by 6 bases. This CDR3 spans 17 amino acids. CDR3 nucleotide sequence: TGCGCCAGCAGCTCGGGGGGGGGCGGGCCAAGAGGCAATGAGCAGTTCTTC. Its translation is CASSSGGGGPRGNEQFF.

This clonotype was recorded many times. This chain joins TRBV11-2 and TRBJ2-5, with 12 nucleotides matching TRBD2. Trimming took 4 bases from V and 5 from J; bases not matched to a gene: 14. Germline V gives CDR1 SGHAT, CDR2 FQNNGV. This CDR3 spans 18 amino acids. DNA of the CDR3: TGTGCCAGCAGCTCCCAATTGACTAGCGGGAGTCTTGGGGAGACCCAGTACTTC. Translated: CASSSQLTSGSLGETQYF.